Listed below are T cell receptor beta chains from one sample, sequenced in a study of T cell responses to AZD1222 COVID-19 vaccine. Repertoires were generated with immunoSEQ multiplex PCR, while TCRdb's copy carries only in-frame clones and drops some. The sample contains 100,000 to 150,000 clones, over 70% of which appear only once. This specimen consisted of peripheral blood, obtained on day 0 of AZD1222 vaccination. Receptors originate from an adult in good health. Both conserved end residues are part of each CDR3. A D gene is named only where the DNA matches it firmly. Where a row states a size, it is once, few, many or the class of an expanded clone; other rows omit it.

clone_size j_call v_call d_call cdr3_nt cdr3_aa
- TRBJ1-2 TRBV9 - TGTGCCAGCAGCGTAGCGGGGGGCGACGGAGGCTACACCTTC CASSVAGGDGGYTF
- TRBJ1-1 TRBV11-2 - TGTGCCAGCAGCTTAGAGGGGCATGGTGAAGCTTTCTTT CASSLEGHGEAFF
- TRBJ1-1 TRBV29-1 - TGCAGCGGGAACAGGGATAGGGAAGCTTTCTTT CSGNRDREAFF
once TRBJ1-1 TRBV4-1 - TGCGCCAGCAGCGCTATGGGGCTGGCTGAAGCTTTCTTT CASSAMGLAEAFF
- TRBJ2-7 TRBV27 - TGTGCCAGCAGTCTAGGGGCAGGGAATCTTTACGAGCAGTACTTC CASSLGAGNLYEQYF
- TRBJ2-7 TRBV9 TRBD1 TGTGCCAGCAGTCCGACAGGGATCGCCTACGAGCAGTACTTC CASSPTGIAYEQYF
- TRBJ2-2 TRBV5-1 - TGCGCCAGCAGCATTCCCGGGACAAACACCGGGGAGCTGTTTTTT CASSIPGTNTGELFF
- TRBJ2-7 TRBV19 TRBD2 TGTGCCAGTAGTGTGCGGGGGGCGTCCTACGAGCAGTACTTC CASSVRGASYEQYF
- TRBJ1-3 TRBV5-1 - TGCGCCAGCAGCTTGGTTCCCGGAGGGGGCTCTGGAAACACCATATATTTT CASSLVPGGGSGNTIYF
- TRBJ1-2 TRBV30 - TGTGCCTGGATTCGACAGTCTGGCTATGGCTACACCTTC CAWIRQSGYGYTF
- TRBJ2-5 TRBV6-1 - TGTGCCAGCAGTGAAGGCCGTCTGGGGGCGGGCTGGGAGACCCAGTACTTC CASSEGRLGAGWETQYF
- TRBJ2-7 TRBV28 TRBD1 TGTGCCAGCAGCGGACAGGGGATACTCTCCTACGAGCAGTACTTC CASSGQGILSYEQYF
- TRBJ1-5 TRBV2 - TGTGCCAGCAGTGGAGACAGCGGTAGAGGCAATCAGCCCCAGCATTTT CASSGDSGRGNQPQHF
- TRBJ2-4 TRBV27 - TGTGCCAGCAGTAGCAGACTAGACATTCAGTACTTC CASSSRLDIQYF
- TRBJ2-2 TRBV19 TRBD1 TGTGCCACCTCGGACAGGGGGACCGGGGAGCTGTTTTTT CATSDRGTGELFF
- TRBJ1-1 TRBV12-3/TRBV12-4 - TGTGCCAGCAGTTTATGGGAGAACACTGAAGCTTTCTTT CASSLWENTEAFF
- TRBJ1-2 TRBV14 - TGTGCCAGCAGCCAAGTCCCGGGAACCGGCTACACCTTC CASSQVPGTGYTF